This T cell receptor (beta chain) was observed in a study of T-cell memory formation after mild COVID-19. CDR1 and CDR2 from the germline V gene are LGHNA and YNFKEQ. The CDR3 extends over 16 amino acids. Germline trimming cut 4 bases from V and 4 bases from J; bases unmatched to any gene: 6. It was 5'RACE with constant-segment primers that produced the TCR alpha and TCR beta cDNA libraries, which carried sample barcodes and UMIs. TCRdb recomputed calls from the 5' RACE reads with MiXCR, one row per CDR3 protein. The sample records around 300,000 distinct CDR3 sequences, roughly an eighth being singletons. This clonotype has a count of ten or more. Its antigen is undetermined. Overall study results and limits: Cross-reactive memory seemingly joined, as some responding clones were found in pre-infection memory. Researchers report contracting CD4+ clones mostly in CM and EM, with CD8+ clones in EMRA.

The source material was PBMCs or a T cell subset sorted from them (not recorded which). The origin of this receptor is a man aged 18 to 35 who had mild COVID-19 (a few samples of this study predate the infection). Cell type and time point are not known. The chain employs TRBV4-2 and TRBJ2-1, with 11 bases identical to TRBD2. Here the CDR3 DNA reads TGTGCCAGCAGCCTTGAGACTAGCGGGGAATACAATGAGCAGTTCTTC. Its translation: CASSLETSGEYNEQFF.